This T cell receptor beta chain was recovered during a study of shared clonotypes between healthy human individuals (dated by TCRdb to 2018 to 2021). Some background on the complete study: The cohort included three men and two women between 18 and 49 years of age. For each donor, CD4 naive and CD4 memory were each given three plates, CD8 naive was given two plates, and CD8 memory was given one plate. To estimate repertoire size and how much clonotype sharing occurs between individuals, the study deeply sequenced the blood TCR repertoires of roughly 5 healthy adults. To increase sequencing depth and limit assay-specific biases, TCR repertoire library preparation and sequencing were carried out by different laboratories using diverse techniques. Per donor, leukapheresis produced somewhere between about 0.94 and 10 billion PBMCs.

The donors were healthy, HIV-negative adults with no recently reported acute infections or vaccinations. Every donor was a Caucasian adult living in Nashville, Tennessee, USA. CD4+ T cells were enriched by magnetic negative selection; naive cells were then positively selected on CD45RA, and the negative fraction formed the memory subset. Blood was obtained by leukapheresis, after which PBMCs were separated by Ficoll-Histopaque density gradient centrifugation and cryopreserved in liquid nitrogen vapor phase. Analytical flow cytometry was used to check the purity and quantity of every magnetically sorted T cell population. From each sorted fraction, genomic DNA was isolated and quantified by UV absorbance on a Nanodrop 2000c. What the work shows at the level of the full study, not this receptor alone: Sampling was restricted to blood, and TCR repertoires in tissues likely differ from the TCR repertoires found in blood. Based on pairwise subsampling, the degree of clonotype sharing among donors was expected to be affected by sequencing depth. The small number of donors limited the genetic and exposure-history diversity represented. Compared with non-shared clonotypes, the clonotypes found in all four sorted-subset donors had higher generation probabilities. When a handful of donors were compared, the shared fraction of clonotypes was about 5% for naive CD4, roughly 3.4% for naive CD8, roughly 2.3% for memory CD4, and approximately 0.4% for memory CD8. Rarefaction of sorted-subset datasets indicated incomplete sequencing despite the large sequencing depth. Larger estimated clonotype richness was generally found for naive subsets than for memory subsets.

TCR CDR3 regions were amplified from genomic DNA by multiplex PCR using the deep immunoSEQ assay. For each cell subset, the extracted genomic DNA was distributed evenly across all wells of several immunoSEQ 96-well plates, and each plate served as one replicate. For sorted subsets, approximately 190 ng genomic DNA, equal to tens of thousands of T cell genomes, was loaded into each replicate PCR. The purified libraries were quantified using a Qubit 3.0 fluorometer, sized with a Bioanalyzer 2100, and then quantified again using the KAPA Library Quantification kit. Every immunoSEQ 96-well plate was sequenced on a separate single-read 150-cycle Illumina NextSeq 550 flow cell. On the authors' methods: Because the immunoSEQ output held only junctional sequences and lacked quality scores, the filtering could not match the filtering applied to full-length reads. To assign V/J genes and CDR3, sequences were annotated using PyIR, a Python wrapper for IgBLAST v1.9, with IMGT germline references. Reads were removed for weak V/J assignments (E-value above 1e-6), missing CDR3, stop codons, out-of-frame junctions, or ambiguous translated residues. V3J clonotypes were defined by identical inferred V gene, J gene, and CDR3 amino acid sequence. To compute the percentage overlap between repertoires, the number of shared unique clonotypes was divided by the size of the smaller repertoire. Repertoire richness was assessed with RTK rarefaction, the Chao1 estimator, and Recon v2.1 estimates of unobserved clonotypes. Generation probabilities were computed with OLGA for all TCRbeta clonotypes obtained by the gDNA method from several donors. This is the immuneACCESS table as TCRdb keeps it, with only in-frame sequences that have V and J called. A part of the clones is gone; compared with another copy, unresolved V genes explain less than half, and the rest is unexplained. That table furnishes V, J and clone size, whereas the DNA furnished D and trimming. Across this sample there are some 2,400,000 clones, with 95% seen only once. The ten top clones hold around 0.13% of the sample.

Including the terminal cysteine and phenylalanine, the CDR3 comprises 15 residues. The only DNA kept is the CDR3, 45 bases in frame from the first base. V ends up 6 bases short and J 1 base short, with an unmatched junction base count of 7. Based on the germline V gene, the CDR1 and CDR2 sequences are SNHLY and FYNNEI. With regard to this clone: Which antigen it targets is not known. Base qualities are not provided; no much larger clone lies one nucleotide away.

Sample: naive CD4+ T cells sorted from blood. This sample's cell subset or site label indicates: CD45RA+ positively selected. The chain is encoded by TRBV2 joined to TRBJ1-1, with 8 central nucleotides matching TRBD1. The receptor comes from a man aged 18 to 30 in good health. The CDR3 protein sequence reads: CASRQTGASNTEAFF. Read as DNA, the sequence is TGTGCCAGCAGACAGACAGGGGCGTCGAACACTGAAGCTTTCTTT.